The T cell receptor beta chain described here comes from a study of blood T cell repertoires in COVID-19. The overall study: Sites in the United States, Italy and Spain provided acute and convalescent COVID-19 samples. In each case, the material was cDNA or gDNA derived from T cells, B-cell-depleted T cells, or PBMCs.

Per the study methods: Nucleated cell counts were estimated from reference gene primer amplification. TCRdb keeps only in-frame clones here, not all; method: immunoSEQ multiplex PCR. V, J and clone size are taken as reported in that table, and D and trimming were inferred from the DNA itself. This sample has some 33,000 clones; 84% occur once, and the top ten carry 10% to 15%. Input material: peripheral blood. This receptor was obtained from a human donor in a cohort sampled during active COVID-19.

The CDR3, as DNA: TGTGCCAGAAGCTTACAGGGAAGGGGCGAAAAACTGTTTTTT. Translation: CARSLQGRGEKLFF. The genes are TRBV5-3 and TRBJ1-4, with D perhaps matching TRBD1 (6 bases). TRBV5-3 is filed as an ORF, its function uncertain. Between the trimmed V and J ends, which lost 2 bases and 8 bases, there was a span of 13 bases. There are 14 residues in the CDR3.